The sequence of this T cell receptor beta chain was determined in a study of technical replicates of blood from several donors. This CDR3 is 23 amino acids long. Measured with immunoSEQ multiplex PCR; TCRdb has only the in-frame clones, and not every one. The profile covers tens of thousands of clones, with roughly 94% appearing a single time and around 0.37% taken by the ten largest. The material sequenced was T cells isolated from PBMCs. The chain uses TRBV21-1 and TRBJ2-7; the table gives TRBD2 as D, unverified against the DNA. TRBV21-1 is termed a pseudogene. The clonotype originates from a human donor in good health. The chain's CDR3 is CASSKAEDAVGSRMSPRPYEQYF. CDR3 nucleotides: TGTGCCAGCAGCAAAGCTGAGGATGCTGTGGGGAGTCGTATGTCGCCACGCCCCTACGAGCAGTACTTC.